This T cell receptor beta chain was found in a study of T-cell memory formation after mild COVID-19. Study outcomes and limitations: Within pre-infection memory, some responding clones were found, suggesting cross-reactive memory joined. The study found balanced CD4/CD8 in clones contracting day 15 to 85 and a CD4+ lean in later expanders.

Concerning this clonotype: The antigen remains unidentified.

V gave up 0 bases and J gave up 4 bases, with 10 bases separating them. Germline assignment: CDR1 LGHDT and CDR2 YNNKEL (reference sequence). This CDR3 comprises 14 residues. 5'RACE primed at constant segments yielded TCR alpha and TCR beta cDNA libraries bearing sample barcodes and UMIs. TCRdb itself ran the 5' RACE reads through MiXCR, one entry per CDR3 protein. The table includes tens of thousands of distinct CDR3 sequences, around an eighth detected once. Sequenced sample: PBMCs or a T cell subset sorted from them (not recorded which). The chain uses TRBV3-1 and TRBJ2-7; unclear D gene. This clonotype was obtained from an adult woman who had mild COVID-19 (a few samples of this study predate the infection). Cell type and time point are not known. The CDR3 DNA is TGTGCCAGCAGCCAAGATCCAGACGGGTACGAGCAGTACTTC. This encodes CASSQDPDGYEQYF.